This T cell receptor beta chain came from a study of T cell responses to AZD1222 COVID-19 vaccine. Trimming removed 4 bases at V and 1 base at J, with 7 bases between. This CDR3 is built from 13 residues. Method: immunoSEQ multiplex PCR; TCRdb's copy keeps in-frame clones and lacks some. The top ten clones hold roughly 1.4% of a sample with 180,000 or so clones, 92% of them seen once. The TCR sequence derives from an adult who received the AZD1222 COVID-19 vaccine. This sequence joins TRBV12-3 or TRBV12-4 and TRBJ1-1; D remains unclear. The source material was peripheral blood, sampled 28 days after the second AZD1222 dose. CDR3 coding DNA: TGTGCCAGCAGTTCCGGGAGGAACACTGAAGCTTTCTTT. This encodes CASSSGRNTEAFF.